Each of the 6 T cell receptor beta chains below was sequenced from the same sample in a study of CXCR3-negative and CXCR3-positive naive CD8 T cells. Study-wide findings and caveats: More hydrophobic TRB CDR3s were found in CXCR3-positive naive cells than in CXCR3-negative naive cells.

Their recognized antigens are unknown. The TRB libraries of cDNA were built by UMI-labeled 5' RACE. TCRdb re-called the 5' RACE reads, yielding one record per CDR3 amino acid sequence without DNA. This sample contains some 5,400 distinct CDR3 sequences. Material for sequencing was naive CXCR3+ CD8+ T cells from blood. Stated subset: CD45RO-CCR7+CD27+CD95- naive CD8+ T cells expressing CXCR3 (TNR3+). These receptors were collected from a human donor in good health. Some clones in this sample may be carry-over from other donors' samples.

The gene calls are TRBV29-1 and TRBJ1-1; TCRdb's D gene call, TRBD1, goes unchecked for lack of DNA. This CDR3 is built from 13 residues. Germline V gene lookup returns CDR1 SQVTM and CDR2 ANQGSEA. The chain's CDR3 is CSATRGLNTEAFF.

The V and J genes are TRBV12-3 or TRBV12-4 and TRBJ2-1; absent DNA, TCRdb's TRBD2 call cannot be checked. This CDR3 contains 14 residues. The CDR3 loop reads CASSYTSGNNEQFF.

J is TRBJ2-7 and V is TRBV7-2; as DNA is missing, the TRBD1 call by TCRdb cannot be tested. Germline CDR1 SGHTA, CDR2 FQGNSA. This CDR3 is built from 15 residues. CDR3 residues: CASSLLYGTPDEQYF.

Its frequency marks this clonotype as medium-sized (0.01 to 0.1%). The chain recombines TRBV2 with TRBJ2-1; TCRdb's D gene call, TRBD2, goes unchecked for lack of DNA. Germline CDR1 SNHLY, CDR2 FYNNEI. The CDR3 has 14 residues. The CDR3 spells CASTLAGRYNEQFF.

The chain carries TRBV5-6 and TRBJ1-1. Looked up from germline, CDR1 is SGHDT and CDR2 is YYEEEE. The CDR3 sequence is 14 residues long. CDR3 amino acids: CASSLASTGTEAFF.

The V gene is TRBV20-1, the J gene TRBJ2-3. CDR1 is DFQATT and CDR2 is SNEGSKA in the germline V gene (reference sequence). There are 14 residues in the CDR3. CDR3 amino acids: CSASAETRIDTQYF.